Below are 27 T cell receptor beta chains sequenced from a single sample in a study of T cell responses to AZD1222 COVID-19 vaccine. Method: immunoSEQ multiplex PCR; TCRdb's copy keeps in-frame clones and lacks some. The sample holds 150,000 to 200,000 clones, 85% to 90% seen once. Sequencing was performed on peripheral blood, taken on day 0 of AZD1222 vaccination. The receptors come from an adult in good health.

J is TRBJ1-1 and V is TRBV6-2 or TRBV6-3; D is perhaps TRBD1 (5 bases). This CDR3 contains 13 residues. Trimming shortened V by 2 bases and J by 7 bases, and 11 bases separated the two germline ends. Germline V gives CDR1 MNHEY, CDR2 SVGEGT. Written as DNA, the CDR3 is TGTGCCAGCAGTTACATGACAGACGTTGAAGCTTTCTTT. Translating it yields CASSYMTDVEAFF.

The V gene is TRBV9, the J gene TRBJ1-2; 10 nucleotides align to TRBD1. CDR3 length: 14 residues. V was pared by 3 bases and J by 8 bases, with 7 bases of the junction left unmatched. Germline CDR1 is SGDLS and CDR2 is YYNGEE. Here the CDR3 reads CASSGDRGWDGYTF. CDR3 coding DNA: TGTGCCAGCAGCGGGGACAGGGGTTGGGACGGCTACACCTTC.

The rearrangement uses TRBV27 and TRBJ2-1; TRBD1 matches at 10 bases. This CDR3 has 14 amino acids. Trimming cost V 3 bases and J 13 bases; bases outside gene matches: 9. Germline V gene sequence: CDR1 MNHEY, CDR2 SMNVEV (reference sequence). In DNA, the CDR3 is TGTGCCAGCAGTTTCCGGGACAGGGGCCTGTCTCAGTTCTTC. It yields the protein CASSFRDRGLSQFF.

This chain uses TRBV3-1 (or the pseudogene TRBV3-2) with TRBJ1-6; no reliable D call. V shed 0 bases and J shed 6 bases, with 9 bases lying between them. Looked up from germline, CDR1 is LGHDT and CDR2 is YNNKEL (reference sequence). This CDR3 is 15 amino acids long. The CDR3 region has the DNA TGTGCCAGCAGCCAAGAGACGGGAATTAATTCACCCCTCCACTTT. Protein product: CASSQETGINSPLHF.

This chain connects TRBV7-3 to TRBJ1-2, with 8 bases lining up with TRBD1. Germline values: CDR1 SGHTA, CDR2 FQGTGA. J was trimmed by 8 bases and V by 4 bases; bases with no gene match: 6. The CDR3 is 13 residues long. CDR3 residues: CASSSRQGYGYTF. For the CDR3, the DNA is TGTGCCAGCAGCTCCAGACAGGGGTACGGCTACACCTTC.

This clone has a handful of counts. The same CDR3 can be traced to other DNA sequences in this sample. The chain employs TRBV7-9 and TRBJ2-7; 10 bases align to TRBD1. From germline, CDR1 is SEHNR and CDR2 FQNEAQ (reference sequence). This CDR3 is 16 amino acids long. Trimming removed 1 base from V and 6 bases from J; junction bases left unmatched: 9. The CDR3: CASSLGGGTGEREQYF. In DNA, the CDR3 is TGTGCCAGCAGCTTAGGGGGGGGGACAGGGGAACGCGAGCAGTACTTC.

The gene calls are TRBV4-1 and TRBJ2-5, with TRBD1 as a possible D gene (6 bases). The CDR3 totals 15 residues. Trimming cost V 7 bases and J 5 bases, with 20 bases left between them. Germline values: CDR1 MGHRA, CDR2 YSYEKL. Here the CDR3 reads CASKKTGWVGETQYF. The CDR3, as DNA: TGCGCCAGCAAAAAGACAGGATGGGTCGGGGAGACCCAGTACTTC.

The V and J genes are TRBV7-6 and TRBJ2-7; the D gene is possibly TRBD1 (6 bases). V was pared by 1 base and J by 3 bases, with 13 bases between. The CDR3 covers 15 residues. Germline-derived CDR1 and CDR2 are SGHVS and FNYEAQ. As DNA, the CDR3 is TGTGCCAGCAGCTTAGACGGACAGACAAACTACGAGCAGTACTTC. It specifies CASSLDGQTNYEQYF.

The CDR3 reads CAWSGRRSSGNTIYF. The CDR3, as DNA: TGTGCCTGGAGTGGGCGGCGGAGCTCTGGAAACACCATATATTTT. This rearrangement joins TRBV30 to TRBJ1-3, with D hard to call. Trimming removed 1 base at V and 0 bases at J, with 10 bases between. The germline V gene has CDR1 GTSNPN and CDR2 SVGIG (reference sequence). The CDR3 is made up of 15 amino acids.

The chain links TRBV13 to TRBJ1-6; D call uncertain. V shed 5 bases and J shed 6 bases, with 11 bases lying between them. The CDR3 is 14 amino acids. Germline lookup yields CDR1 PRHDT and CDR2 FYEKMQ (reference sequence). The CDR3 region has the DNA TGTGCCAGCAGCGATATGTCCAGTAATTCACCCCTCCACTTT. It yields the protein CASSDMSSNSPLHF.

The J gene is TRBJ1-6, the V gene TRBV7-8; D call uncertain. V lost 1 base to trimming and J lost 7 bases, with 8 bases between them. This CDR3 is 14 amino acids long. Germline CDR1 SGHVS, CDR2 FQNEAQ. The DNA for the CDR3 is TGTGCCAGCAGCTTAGACCCGGGCAATTCACCCCTCCACTTT. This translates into CASSLDPGNSPLHF.

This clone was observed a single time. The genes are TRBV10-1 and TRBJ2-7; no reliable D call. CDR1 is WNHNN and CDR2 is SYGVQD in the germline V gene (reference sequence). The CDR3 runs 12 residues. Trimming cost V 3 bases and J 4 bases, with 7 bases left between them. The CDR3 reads CASSDRGYEQYF. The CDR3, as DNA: TGCGCCAGCAGTGATAGAGGTTACGAGCAGTACTTC.

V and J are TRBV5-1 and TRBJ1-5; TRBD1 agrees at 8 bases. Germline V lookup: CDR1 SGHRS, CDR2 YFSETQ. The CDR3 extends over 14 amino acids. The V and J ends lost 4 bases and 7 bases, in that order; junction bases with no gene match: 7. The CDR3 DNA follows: TGCGCCAGCAGCCCTGGACAGGGAGGCCAGCCCCAGCATTTT. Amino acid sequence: CASSPGQGGQPQHF.

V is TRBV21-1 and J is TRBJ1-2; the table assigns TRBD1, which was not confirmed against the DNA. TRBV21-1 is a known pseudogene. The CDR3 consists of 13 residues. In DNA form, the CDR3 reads TGTGCCAGCTGGTCGGAGGACAGAGACGGCTACACCTTC. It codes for CASWSEDRDGYTF.

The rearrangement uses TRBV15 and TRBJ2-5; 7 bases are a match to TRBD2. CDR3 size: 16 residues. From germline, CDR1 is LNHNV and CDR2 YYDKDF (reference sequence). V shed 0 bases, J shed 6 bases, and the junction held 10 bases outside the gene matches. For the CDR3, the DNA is TGTGCCACCAGCAGAGATCCAGGGTCAGCGGGAAAGACCCAGTACTTC. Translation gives CATSRDPGSAGKTQYF. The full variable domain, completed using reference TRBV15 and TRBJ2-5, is DAMVIQNPRYQVTQFGKPVTLSCSQTLNHNVMYWYQQKSSQAPKLLFHYYDKDFNNEADTPDNFQSRRPNTSFCFLDIRSPGLGDTAMYLCATSRDPGSAGKTQYFGPGTRLLVL.

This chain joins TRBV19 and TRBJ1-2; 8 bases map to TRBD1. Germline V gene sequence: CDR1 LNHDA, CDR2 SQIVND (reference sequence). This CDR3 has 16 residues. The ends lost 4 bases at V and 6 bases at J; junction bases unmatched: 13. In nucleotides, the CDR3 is TGTGCCAGTAGTACTCGGGGGGCCAGGGGGCTCGATGGCTACACCTTC. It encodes CASSTRGARGLDGYTF.

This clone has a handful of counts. CDR3 DNA: TGTGCCACCAGCACCTACCCCAAAAACATTCAGTACTTC. It codes for CATSTYPKNIQYF. The chain carries TRBV15 and TRBJ2-4, with unresolved D. Looked up from germline, CDR1 is LNHNV and CDR2 is YYDKDF (reference sequence). The V and J ends lost 4 bases and 2 bases respectively, with 6 bases between them. This CDR3 is built from 13 residues.

CDR3: CASSLSAEAKNIQYF. The CDR3 DNA reads TGTGCCAGCAGCTTATCGGCCGAAGCCAAAAACATTCAGTACTTC. This chain joins TRBV7-6 and TRBJ2-4; D remains ambiguous. Trimming shortened V by 2 bases and J by 0 bases, and 8 bases separated the two germline ends. CDR1 is SGHVS and CDR2 is FNYEAQ in the germline V gene. The CDR3 is made up of 15 amino acids.

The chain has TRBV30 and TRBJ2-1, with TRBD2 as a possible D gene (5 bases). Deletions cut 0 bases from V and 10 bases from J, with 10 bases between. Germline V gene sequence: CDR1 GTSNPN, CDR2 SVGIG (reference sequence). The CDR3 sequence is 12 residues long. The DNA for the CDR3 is TGTGCCTGGAGTGTACTAGGATGGGAGCAGTTCTTC. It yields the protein CAWSVLGWEQFF.

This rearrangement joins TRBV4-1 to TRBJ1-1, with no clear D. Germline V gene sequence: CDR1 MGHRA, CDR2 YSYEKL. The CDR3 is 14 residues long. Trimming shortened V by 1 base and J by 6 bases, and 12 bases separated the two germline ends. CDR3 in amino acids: CASSQADVGAEAFF. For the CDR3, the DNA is TGCGCCAGCAGCCAAGCGGACGTTGGGGCTGAAGCTTTCTTT.

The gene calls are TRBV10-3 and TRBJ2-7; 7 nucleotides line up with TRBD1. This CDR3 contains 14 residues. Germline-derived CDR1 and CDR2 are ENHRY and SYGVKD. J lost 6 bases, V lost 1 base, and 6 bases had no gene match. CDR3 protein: CAISEYKTGSEQYF. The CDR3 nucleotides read TGTGCCATCAGTGAGTATAAGACAGGGAGCGAGCAGTACTTC.

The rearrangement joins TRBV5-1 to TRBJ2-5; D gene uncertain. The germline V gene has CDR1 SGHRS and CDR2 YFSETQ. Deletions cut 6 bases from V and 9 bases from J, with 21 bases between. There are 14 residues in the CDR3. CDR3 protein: CASTLGLKERSQYF. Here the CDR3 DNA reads TGCGCCAGCACATTGGGCCTAAAGGAGAGATCCCAGTACTTC.

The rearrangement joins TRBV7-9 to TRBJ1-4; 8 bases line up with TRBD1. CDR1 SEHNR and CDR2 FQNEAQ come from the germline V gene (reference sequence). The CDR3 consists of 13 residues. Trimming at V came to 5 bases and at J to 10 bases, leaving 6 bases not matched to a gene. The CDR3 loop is CASSQDRVGKLFF. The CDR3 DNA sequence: TGTGCCAGCAGCCAGGACAGGGTGGGAAAACTGTTTTTT.

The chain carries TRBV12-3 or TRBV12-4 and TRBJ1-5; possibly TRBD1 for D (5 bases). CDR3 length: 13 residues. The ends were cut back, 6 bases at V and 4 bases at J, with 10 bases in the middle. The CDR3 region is CASRGTANQPQHF. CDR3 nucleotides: TGTGCCAGCAGGGGGACGGCAAATCAGCCCCAGCATTTT.

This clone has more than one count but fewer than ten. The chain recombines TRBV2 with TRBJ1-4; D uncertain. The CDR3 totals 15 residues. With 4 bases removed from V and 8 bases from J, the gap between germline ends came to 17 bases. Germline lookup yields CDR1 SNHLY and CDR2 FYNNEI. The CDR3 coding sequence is TGTGCCAGCAGTGCACACCCGGTCGGGGAAGAAAAACTGTTTTTT. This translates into CASSAHPVGEEKLFF.

The CDR3 loop reads CATSDHRRGGDYNEQFF. As DNA, the CDR3 is TGTGCCACCAGTGATCACCGCCGGGGAGGGGACTACAATGAGCAGTTCTTC. This chain connects TRBV24-1 to TRBJ2-1, with 7 bases aligning to TRBD2. V was clipped by 3 bases and J by 3 bases; unmatched bases: 10. Germline-derived CDR1 and CDR2 are KGHDR and SFDVKD. The CDR3 runs to 17 residues.

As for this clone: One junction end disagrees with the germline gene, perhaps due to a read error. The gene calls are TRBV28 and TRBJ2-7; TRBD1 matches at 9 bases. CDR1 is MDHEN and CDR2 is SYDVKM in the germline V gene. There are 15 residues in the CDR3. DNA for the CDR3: TGTGCCAGCAGTTTAGCCGATGGTTCTGGGACAGGGATAAGGTTC. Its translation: CASSLADGSGTGIRF. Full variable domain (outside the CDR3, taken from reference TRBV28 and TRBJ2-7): DVKVTQSSRYLVKRTGEKVFLECVQDMDHENMFWYRQDPGLGLRLIYFSYDVKMKEKGDIPEGYSVSREKKERFSLILESASTNQTSMYLCASSLADGSGTGIRFGPGTRLTVT.